Below are 11 T cell receptor beta chains sequenced from a single sample in a study of CD8 T cells in ankylosing spondylitis. TCRdb used MiXCR to reprocess the 5' RACE reads, holding one entry per CDR3 protein. The table includes roughly 160,000 distinct CDR3 sequences, approximately 9.9% detected once. The sample consisted of blood, either unsorted or a sorted T cell fraction (not recorded which). The receptors here all came from a female donor with ankylosing spondylitis or in good health (not recorded which).

This chain joins TRBV5-5 and TRBJ2-7, with TRBD1 matching 9 bases. Trimming cost V 2 bases and J 5 bases; bases outside gene matches: 5. The CDR3 length is 14 residues. Germline lookup yields CDR1 SGHKS and CDR2 YYEKEE (reference sequence). CDR3 sequence (DNA): TGTGCCAGCAGCTTCGGCACAGGGGGCCACGAGCAGTACTTC. Translation: CASSFGTGGHEQYF.

This chain uses TRBV6-2 or TRBV6-3 with TRBJ2-2; a weak D match, TRBD2 (6 bases). The CDR3 runs to 13 residues. V lost 8 bases, J lost 1 base, and 8 bases lay in between. Germline lookup yields CDR1 MNHEY and CDR2 SVGEGT. DNA for the CDR3: TGTGCCAGCTGGGAGGAGAACACCGGGGAGCTGTTTTTT. This gives the protein CASWEENTGELFF.

The chain carries TRBV7-9 and TRBJ2-1, with D perhaps assigned TRBD1 or TRBD2 (7 bases each). The germline V and J ends were trimmed by 5 bases and 8 bases, with 25 bases remaining between them. The length of the CDR3 is 17 residues. The germline CDR1 and CDR2 sequences are SEHNR and FQNEAQ (reference sequence). The DNA for the CDR3 is TGTGCCAGCAGCCTCTCAAGGGGGCAGACGGGAGGATATGAGCAGTTCTTC. Its protein product is CASSLSRGQTGGYEQFF.

The sample holds a few counts of this clonotype. The chain links TRBV4-3 to TRBJ2-7; a possible D gene is TRBD2 (6 bases). The germline V gene encodes CDR1 LGHNA and CDR2 YSLEER. V was cut by 10 bases and J by 1 base, with 11 bases left in between. This CDR3 is 12 amino acids long. The CDR3 region has the DNA TGCGCCACCCGGGGAGGATCCTACGAGCAGTACTTC. Translated: CATRGGSYEQYF.

This clonotype came up a few times. This chain uses TRBV27 with TRBJ1-2; 8 bases map to TRBD1. There are 13 residues in the CDR3. V was pared by 7 bases and J by 3 bases, with 4 bases of the junction left unmatched. Germline CDR1 is MNHEY and CDR2 is SMNVEV (reference sequence). CDR3 DNA: TGTGCCAGCACCTCGACAGGGGACTATGGCTACACCTTC. Encoded protein: CASTSTGDYGYTF.

The V gene is TRBV4-3, the J gene TRBJ2-1; 9 bases are a match to TRBD2. Looked up from germline, CDR1 is LGHNA and CDR2 is YSLEER. V trimming: 0 bases; J trimming: 4 bases; junction bases outside the gene matches: 1. The CDR3 sequence is 15 residues long. DNA of the CDR3: TGCGCCAGCAGCCAAGAACTAGCGGGTTACAATGAGCAGTTCTTC. This sequence encodes CASSQELAGYNEQFF.

This clonotype was seen at least ten times. The CDR3 coding sequence is TGCAGCGGCGGAGGGACTACCCTCGATGAGCAGTTCTTC. This gives the protein CSGGGTTLDEQFF. This rearrangement joins TRBV29-1 to TRBJ2-1, with 7 positions matching TRBD2. Trimming removed 7 bases from V and 8 bases from J; junction bases left unmatched: 11. The CDR3 is made up of 13 amino acids. The germline V gene has CDR1 SQVTM and CDR2 ANQGSEA.

There are many counts of this clonotype. The rearrangement uses TRBV5-1 and TRBJ2-1, with TRBD1 identical over 9 bases. J gave up 5 bases and V 4 bases, and 4 bases lay outside the gene matches. Germline CDR1 reads SGHRS; CDR2 reads YFSETQ. CDR3 length: 14 amino acids. The CDR3 reads CASSPGQGNNEQFF. The CDR3, as DNA: TGCGCCAGCAGCCCAGGACAGGGGAACAATGAGCAGTTCTTC.

This clonotype was seen a few times. The J gene is TRBJ2-1, the V gene TRBV18; 15 bases line up with TRBD2. Germline assignment: CDR1 KGHSH and CDR2 LQKENI. The CDR3 covers 16 residues. With 4 bases clipped from V and 9 bases from J, the junction kept 7 bases outside the gene matches. CDR3 nucleotides: TGTGCCAGCTCACTAGCCGGGACTAGCGGGAGGTTTGAGCAGTTCTTC. Amino acids: CASSLAGTSGRFEQFF. Supplemented by reference TRBV18 and TRBJ2-1, the full variable domain reads NAGVMQNPRHLVRRRGQEARLRCSPMKGHSHVYWYRQLPEEGLKFMVYLQKENIIDESGMPKERFSAEFPKEGPSILRIQQVVRGDSAAYFCASSLAGTSGRFEQFFGPGTRLTVL.

The sample holds a few counts of this clonotype. This CDR3 is CASSETPHGIHEQYF. CDR3 DNA: TGTGCCAGCAGTGAAACACCTCACGGGATCCACGAGCAGTACTTC. The V call is TRBV2, the J call TRBJ2-7, with D perhaps matching TRBD2 (5 bases). The V end was cut by 2 bases, the J end by 5 bases, with 16 bases between. CDR1 and CDR2 from the germline V gene are SNHLY and FYNNEI. CDR3 length equals 15 residues.

This clonotype was counted at least ten times. The chain joins TRBV7-9 to TRBJ2-7; unclear D gene. Germline V gene data show CDR1 as SEHNR and CDR2 as FQNEAQ (reference sequence). The CDR3 covers 12 residues. Trimming removed 3 bases from V and 5 bases from J, with 8 bases in between. The CDR3 loop reads CASSFTDNEQYF. The CDR3 coding sequence is TGTGCCAGCAGCTTTACTGACAACGAGCAGTACTTC.